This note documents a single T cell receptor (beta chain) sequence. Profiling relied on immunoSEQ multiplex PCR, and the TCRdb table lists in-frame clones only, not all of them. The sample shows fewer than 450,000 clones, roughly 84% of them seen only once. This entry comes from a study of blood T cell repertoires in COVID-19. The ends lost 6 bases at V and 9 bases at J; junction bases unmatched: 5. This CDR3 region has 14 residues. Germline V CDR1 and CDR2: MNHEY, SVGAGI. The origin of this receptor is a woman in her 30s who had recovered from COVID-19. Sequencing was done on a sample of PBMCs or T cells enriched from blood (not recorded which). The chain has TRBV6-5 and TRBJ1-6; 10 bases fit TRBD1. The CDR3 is CASRSTGGSSPLHF. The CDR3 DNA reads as TGTGCCAGCAGATCGACAGGGGGCAGTTCACCCCTCCACTTT.